A selection of T cell receptor beta chains follows, all from one sample in a study of OX40 agonist ivuxolimab in advanced cancers. Sequencing was performed with immunoSEQ multiplex PCR; in TCRdb, only in-frame clones are kept and a portion is missing. The table includes more than 70,000 clones, around 85% detected once. Sample: CD4+ or CD8+ T cells sorted from blood, taken in a trial of the OX40 agonist ivuxolimab. The source of these receptors is an adult with an advanced solid tumor such as melanoma, head and neck, liver or kidney cancer. CDR3s include the opening cysteine and the closing phenylalanine or tryptophan. A D gene is named only where the DNA matches it firmly. The size entry is marked missing in some rows and otherwise reads once, few, many or a size class.

TRBD1 | TRBJ2-2 | TRBV5-1 | NA | TGCGCCAGCATGAGGGACAGGTTAGGCACCGGGGAGCTGTTTTTT | CASMRDRLGTGELFF
NA | TRBJ2-6 | TRBV14 | NA | TGTGCCAGCAGCCAAGAGATGCCGGACGTCTCTGGGGCCAACGTCCTGACTTTC | CASSQEMPDVSGANVLTF
NA | TRBJ2-7 | TRBV19 | NA | TGTGCCACCGCAGGGGTGAGGTTCTACGAGCAGTACTTC | CATAGVRFYEQYF
NA | TRBJ2-5 | TRBV11-1 | NA | TGTGCCAGCAGCCCGGAGACGGTGGAGACCCAGTACTTC | CASSPETVETQYF
NA | TRBJ2-1 | TRBV30 | NA | TGTGCCTGGAGCAAGTTGAGGACAACCCACAATGAGCAGTTCTTC | CAWSKLRTTHNEQFF
TRBD2 | TRBJ2-7 | TRBV5-1 | NA | TGCGCCAGCAGCACCGGGACTAGCGGGAGAAGATATCCCGACGAGCAGTACTTC | CASSTGTSGRRYPDEQYF
NA | TRBJ2-7 | TRBV5-6 | NA | TGTGCCAGCAGCTGGGATGAGGGGGAGCAGTACTTC | CASSWDEGEQYF
NA | TRBJ2-5 | TRBV7-6 | few | TGTGCCAGCAGCGATTCGGGTTACCAAGAGACCCAGTACTTC | CASSDSGYQETQYF
NA | TRBJ1-2 | TRBV11-1 | NA | TGTGCCAGCAGCTTAGCCGGCGATCTGGGTTATACCTTC | CASSLAGDLGYTF
NA | TRBJ1-1 | TRBV7-2 | NA | TGTGCCAGCAGGAGAAGGGCCGGAGAGACTGAAGCTTTCTTT | CASRRRAGETEAFF
NA | TRBJ1-5 | TRBV5-5 | NA | TGTGCCAGCAGCAACAGGGAAGGGGTTCGTCAGCCCCAGCATTTT | CASSNREGVRQPQHF
TRBD2 | TRBJ2-3 | TRBV5-1 | NA | TGCGCCAGCAGCTGGTGGACTAGCGGGGGCCGCACAGATACGCAGTATTTT | CASSWWTSGGRTDTQYF
TRBD1 | TRBJ2-3 | TRBV7-6 | NA | TGTGCCAGCACCCCCCGGACAGGAAGCACAGATACGCAGTATTTT | CASTPRTGSTDTQYF
NA | TRBJ1-1 | TRBV19 | once | TGTGCCAGTAGTGCTTCATGGGAGACAGAGGCTTTCTTT | CASSASWETEAFF
TRBD1 | TRBJ2-5 | TRBV10-3 | once | TGTGCCATCAGTGAGTCTACAGGGGGCGGGGAGACCCAGTACTTC | CAISESTGGGETQYF
TRBD1 | TRBJ1-2 | TRBV5-4 | NA | TGTGCCAGCAGCGCGGACAGGGGCTATGGCTACACCTTC | CASSADRGYGYTF
NA | TRBJ2-7 | TRBV6-1 | NA | TGTGCCAGCAGTGAAACCGGGCAGCGTTGGGACGAGCAGTACTTC | CASSETGQRWDEQYF
NA | TRBJ2-7 | TRBV6-4 | NA | TGTGCCAGCAGTGATAGGTGGCGGTGCTACGAGCAGTACTTC | CASSDRWRCYEQYF
TRBD1 | TRBJ1-5 | TRBV2 | NA | TGTGCCAGCCGAGGGAGGGGGCCAGGCGGCAATCAGCCCCAGCATTTT | CASRGRGPGGNQPQHF
NA | TRBJ1-2 | TRBV11-3 | NA | TGTGCCAGCAGCTCTCAAGGAACTAACTATGGCTACACCTTC | CASSSQGTNYGYTF
NA | TRBJ2-5 | TRBV7-8 | NA | TGTGCCAGCATCGATGAATTGGGGGTGGGGACCCAGTACTTC | CASIDELGVGTQYF
TRBD2 | TRBJ2-1 | TRBV15 | NA | TGTGCCACCAGCAGAGGCCTAGCGGATTCCTACAATGAGCAGTTCTTC | CATSRGLADSYNEQFF
NA | TRBJ2-7 | TRBV9 | NA | TGTGCCAGCAGCGTAGGTTTTGGGGCAGGGGACTACGAGCAGTACTTC | CASSVGFGAGDYEQYF
NA | TRBJ1-1 | TRBV11-3 | once | TGTGCCAGCAGCTTAAGTGTGAACACTGAAGCTTTCTTT | CASSLSVNTEAFF
TRBD1 | TRBJ1-4 | TRBV19 | NA | TGTGCCAGTACCCCAACCGGGACAGGGAGTGAAAAACTGTTTTTT | CASTPTGTGSEKLFF
TRBD1 | TRBJ1-6 | TRBV2 | NA | TGTGCCAGCAGGGGGGGACAGGGTCAAACCCTCCACTTT | CASRGGQGQTLHF
NA | TRBJ1-1 | TRBV19 | NA | TGTGCCAGTAGTACCCCGGGACTTACTGAAGCTTTCTTT | CASSTPGLTEAFF
TRBD1 | TRBJ1-3 | TRBV27 | few | TGTGCCAGCAGGGCGACAGGGGGCGCTGGAAACACCATATATTTT | CASRATGGAGNTIYF
NA | TRBJ2-3 | TRBV7-2 | NA | TGTGCCAGCGGAAGCACAGATACGCAGTATTTT | CASGSTDTQYF
TRBD1 | TRBJ1-6 | TRBV6-5 | few | TGTGCCAGCAGTTACCTAGGGGGCGATTCACCCCTCCACTTT | CASSYLGGDSPLHF
TRBD2 | TRBJ2-2 | TRBV7-3 | NA | TGTGCCAGCAGCTCTCCAGTAGCGGGAGGTCTAAACACCGGGGAGCTGTTTTTT | CASSSPVAGGLNTGELFF
NA | TRBJ1-2 | TRBV29-1 | NA | TGCAGCGTTGCTACTCAGCAGGTTAACTATGGCTACACCTTC | CSVATQQVNYGYTF
NA | TRBJ2-1 | TRBV30 | NA | TGTGCCTGCTCAGAGGACTTCCAGTTCTTC | CACSEDFQFF
NA | TRBJ1-1 | TRBV2 | NA | TGTGCCAGCAGCCAGGGTGTGAACACTGAAGCTTTCTTT | CASSQGVNTEAFF
TRBD1 | TRBJ1-5 | TRBV7-9 | few | TGTGCCAGCAGCCCTACGGGACAGAACAATCAGCCCCAGCATTTT | CASSPTGQNNQPQHF
TRBD2 | TRBJ2-1 | TRBV9 | NA | TGTGCCAGCAGCGTAGACAGCGGGGATTACAATGAGCAGTTCTTC | CASSVDSGDYNEQFF
NA | TRBJ1-3 | TRBV5-6 | NA | TGTGCCAGCAGCCTGGGGGGGTCGTCCAGCTCTGGAAACACCATATATTTT | CASSLGGSSSSGNTIYF
NA | TRBJ2-3 | TRBV5-1 | NA | TGCGCCAGCAGCTTCGGGGAGGGCACAGATACGCAGTATTTT | CASSFGEGTDTQYF
NA | TRBJ1-2 | TRBV7-9 | once | TGTGCCAGCAGCCTAGTCGGTGGCTATGGCTACACCTTC | CASSLVGGYGYTF
NA | TRBJ1-1 | TRBV4-1 | NA | TGCGCCAGCAGCCAAGACGGGACCACTGAAGCTTTCTTT | CASSQDGTTEAFF
NA | TRBJ2-2 | TRBV9 | NA | TGTGCCAGCAGCGGGGGACGGGCAGTTTATACCGGGGAGCTGTTTTTT | CASSGGRAVYTGELFF